This TCR beta chain was sequenced in a study of blood T cell repertoires in COVID-19. Original processing notes: Using reference gene primer amplification, nucleated cell counts were estimated. Clones were sequenced by immunoSEQ multiplex PCR, and TCRdb holds only the in-frame ones, with some missing. Clonal size and the V and J genes are those of that table, whereas D and trimming came from the DNA. The sample lists some 120,000 clones; over 75% were seen once. V dropped 4 bases and J dropped 0 bases, with 9 bases sitting between them. Germline CDR1 and CDR2: MNHEY and SMNVEV (reference sequence). The CDR3 contains 14 residues.

This clonotype was sampled from a man between 60 and 75 years old with acute or convalescent COVID-19. What was sequenced was peripheral blood. The chain combines TRBV27 with TRBJ1-1; D is unclear. CDR3 coding DNA: TGTGCCAGCAGTTCGAACAGCTTGAACACTGAAGCTTTCTTT. It encodes CASSSNSLNTEAFF.